Here is one TCR beta chain with its context. The antigen remains unidentified. Synthesis of TCR cDNA relied on 5'RACE template switching, which attached a universal primer site and UMIs. From the 5' RACE reads, TCRdb called clonotypes with MiXCR, one entry per CDR3 protein. The sample lists about 74,000 distinct CDR3 sequences, roughly 6.9% occurring once. The data stem from a study of T cells after yellow fever vaccination. About the study: Low-cell-number fractions underwent preparation using SMART-Seq v4 Ultra Low Input. Study-wide results and limits: Most primary-vaccination clones recurred post-booster (around 97% CD4, roughly 87% CD8).

Trimming cost V 0 bases and J 4 bases, with 11 bases left between them. The CDR3 consists of 15 residues. The germline CDR1 and CDR2 sequences are LGHNA and YNFKEQ. The source was CD8+ T cells sorted from PBMCs, collected more than 4 days after the first yellow fever vaccination. The V and J genes are TRBV4-2 and TRBJ2-3; weak D call: TRBD1 (6 bases). The receptor's source is a young man who received the YFV17D yellow fever vaccine. CDR3 sequence reads: CASSQEGRGSDTQYF. The CDR3 DNA reads TGTGCCAGCAGCCAAGAGGGCAGGGGATCAGATACGCAGTATTTT.